These T cell receptor beta chains were read from a single sample in a study of regulatory T cells in long-lasting Graves disease. TCRdb re-called the multiplex PCR reads through MiXCR, storing one row per CDR3 protein. The sample contains hundreds of thousands of distinct CDR3 sequences, 30% of which appear only once. The specimen comprised peripheral blood mononuclear cells (PBMCs), sampled when the disease was refractory, from a patient treated with antithyroid drugs. The source is a female donor with Graves disease. The CDR3 runs from the conserved cysteine through the conserved F or W. D genes are given only for firm matches. A clone size is listed for some rows: how often the clone was seen (once, few, many), or a class if it is expanded.

TRBJ2-7 TRBD2 many TRBV28 TGTGCCAGCAGTTATGGTACTAGCGGGACATTCTACGAGCAGTACTTC CASSYGTSGTFYEQYF
TRBJ2-3 TRBD2 - TRBV28 TGTGCCAGCAGTTTTAGCGGGGGGGGCACAGATACGCAGTATTTT CASSFSGGGTDTQYF
TRBJ1-1 - - TRBV14 TGTGCCAGCAGCCAAGATCGCTTTACAAGGCGAGGCCTGAACACTGAAGCTTTCTTT CASSQDRFTRRGLNTEAFF
TRBJ1-2 - few TRBV11-2 TGTGCCAGCAGCCGATCGGCAGTCTATGGCTACACCTTC CASSRSAVYGYTF
TRBJ1-2 - few TRBV20-1 TGCAGTGCTAGAGAGGCGGGGAGAATCTATGGCTACACCTTC CSAREAGRIYGYTF
TRBJ2-7 TRBD2 - TRBV6-2/TRBV6-3 TGTGCCACGCAGGGTACTAGCGGGAGGGCTTCCGAGCAGTACTTC CATQGTSGRASEQYF
TRBJ1-6 - once TRBV15 TGTGCCACCAGCAGAGTCCCTAGTTCACCCCTCCACTTT CATSRVPSSPLHF
TRBJ1-5 - - TRBV18 TGTGCCAGCTCACCAGAAAGGAATCAGCCCCAGCATTTT CASSPERNQPQHF
TRBJ1-1 - - TRBV5-5 TGTGCCAGCAGCTTCAATCCGGATACTGAAGCTTTCTTT CASSFNPDTEAFF
TRBJ1-5 - - TRBV20-1 TGCAGTGCTAGAGGGACAGAATATCAGCCCCAGCATTTT CSARGTEYQPQHF
TRBJ2-5 TRBD2 - TRBV5-4 TGTGCCAGCAGCGGACGGACTAGCGGGAGGGAGGAGACCCAGTACTTC CASSGRTSGREETQYF
TRBJ2-7 TRBD2 many TRBV20-1 TGCAGTGCTTCGACTAGCGGGAGCACTCTCTACGAGCAGTACTTC CSASTSGSTLYEQYF
TRBJ1-2 - many TRBV2 TGTGCCAGCAGTCCTGATCTTAAACCTGGCTACACCTTC CASSPDLKPGYTF
TRBJ2-7 - many TRBV7-3 TGTGCCAGCAGTCCGTCCGCGGCCCGAGCTTACGAGCAGTACTTC CASSPSAARAYEQYF
TRBJ1-5 - many TRBV28 TGTGCCAGCAGGGACATTTGGTCTCAGCCCCAGCATTTT CASRDIWSQPQHF
TRBJ1-1 - few TRBV29-1 TGCAGCGTTGTTTTTGTGGGACGGACTGAAGCTTTCTTT CSVVFVGRTEAFF
TRBJ1-2 TRBD1 - TRBV12-3/TRBV12-4 TGTGCCAGCATCTCATCGGGACAGCTTGGCTACACCTTC CASISSGQLGYTF
TRBJ1-1 - - TRBV30 TGTGCCTGGGCTCAGACTGAGGAAGCTTTCTTT CAWAQTEEAFF
TRBJ1-5 - - TRBV10-1 TGCGCCAGCAGTGAGATTCCGTGGAATCAGCCCCAGCATTTT CASSEIPWNQPQHF
TRBJ2-7 - few TRBV11-2 TGTGCCAGCAGCTCCCGTCCGGGTCGCAGCTCCTACGAGCAGTACTTC CASSSRPGRSSYEQYF
TRBJ1-1 - many TRBV28 TGTGCCAGCAGTTTACCAGGGGCAGAACAAGCTTTCTTT CASSLPGAEQAFF
TRBJ1-2 TRBD1 few TRBV29-1 TGCAGCGTTGAAGATCAGGGGGATGGCTACACCTTC CSVEDQGDGYTF